The clone carrying this T cell receptor beta chain was picked up a small number of times. What it binds is not known. This entry is derived from a study of cytomegalovirus exposure and HLA in healthy donors. Background on the study: Genetic ancestry analysis placed over 75% of the 398 donors that were genotyped in the Caucasian-associated cluster. Whole-study results and caveats: In a later analysis, a genetic analysis reported fewer productive-TCR N-insertions in an Asian-associated ancestry cluster than the cohort average.

The CDR3 sequence is 13 residues long. Trimming left V 11 bases short and J 2 bases short, with 15 bases between. In germline, CDR1 is ENHRY, CDR2 SYGVKD. The PCR used 60 Vbeta and 13 Jbeta primers. Libraries were prepared by immunoSEQ multiplex PCR; TCRdb keeps only in-frame clonotypes and omits some of them. This sample has roughly 170,000 clones; approximately 85% occur once, and the top ten carry about 4.9%. The V and J genes are TRBV10-3 and TRBJ1-1; tentatively, D is TRBD1 (6 bases). The sequence came from a girl aged 5 to 17 in good health and CMV-seropositive. Sequenced: PBMCs. DNA of the CDR3: TGTGCCGTCCGAGGGGGGGGAAACACTGAAGCTTTCTTT. Encoded protein: CAVRGGGNTEAFF.